The rows below give T cell receptor beta chains drawn from one sample of a study of blood T cell repertoires in COVID-19. The repertoire was sequenced with immunoSEQ multiplex PCR; TCRdb's copy has only in-frame clones and lacks some. The table records some 280,000 clones, roughly 89% of them present only once. Source material: peripheral blood. The receptor set was obtained from a woman aged 40 to 49 who had recovered from COVID-19. Both conserved end residues are part of each CDR3. The D gene is left open where the match is weak. Clone size is stated in some rows and not others, as once, few, many or a class when expanded.

clone_size: .
j_call: TRBJ2-3
d_call: .
v_call: TRBV5-1
cdr3_nt: TGCGCCAGCAGCTTGGGCCTAGGGGCGCTAGATACGCAGTATTTT
cdr3_aa: CASSLGLGALDTQYF

clone_size: .
j_call: TRBJ1-1
d_call: .
v_call: TRBV18
cdr3_nt: TGTGCCAGCTCACCAGGGGGGGTCACTGAAGCTTTCTTT
cdr3_aa: CASSPGGVTEAFF

clone_size: .
j_call: TRBJ1-2
d_call: TRBD1
v_call: TRBV7-8
cdr3_nt: TGTGCCAGCAGCTACCGACAGGGAGTAGGCTATGGCTACACCTTC
cdr3_aa: CASSYRQGVGYGYTF

clone_size: .
j_call: TRBJ2-5
d_call: TRBD2
v_call: TRBV28
cdr3_nt: TGTGCCAGCAGTTCCTTGGCATGGTACGGACTAGCGGGAATCCAAGAGACCCAGTACTTC
cdr3_aa: CASSSLAWYGLAGIQETQYF

clone_size: .
j_call: TRBJ1-5
d_call: .
v_call: TRBV6-6
cdr3_nt: TGTGCCAGCAGTTATATAGGGCGGGGGAATCAGCCCCAGCATTTT
cdr3_aa: CASSYIGRGNQPQHF

clone_size: .
j_call: TRBJ2-6
d_call: .
v_call: TRBV5-1
cdr3_nt: TGCGCCAGCAGCTCCCTTCAGGGTGGGGCCAACGTCCTGACTTTC
cdr3_aa: CASSSLQGGANVLTF

clone_size: .
j_call: TRBJ2-1
d_call: .
v_call: TRBV7-3
cdr3_nt: TGTGCCAGCAGCTTAATAGGGGGAAGCTCCTACAATGAGCAGTTCTTC
cdr3_aa: CASSLIGGSSYNEQFF

clone_size: .
j_call: TRBJ1-4
d_call: TRBD1
v_call: TRBV24-1
cdr3_nt: TGTGCCACCAGTCCCCCTCCGGACAGGGGGCCGGGGGTCTTTGAAAAACTGTTTTTT
cdr3_aa: CATSPPPDRGPGVFEKLFF

clone_size: .
j_call: TRBJ1-1
d_call: .
v_call: TRBV18
cdr3_nt: TGTGCCAGCTCACCAAGAGGTGGGTCGGGGATGAACACTGAAGCTTTCTTT
cdr3_aa: CASSPRGGSGMNTEAFF

clone_size: .
j_call: TRBJ2-3
d_call: TRBD2
v_call: TRBV4-1
cdr3_nt: TGCGCCAGCAGCCAAGTTATGGGACTAGCGGAGAGCACAGATACGCAGTATTTT
cdr3_aa: CASSQVMGLAESTDTQYF

clone_size: .
j_call: TRBJ2-7
d_call: TRBD2
v_call: TRBV19
cdr3_nt: TGTGCCAGTAGTATGGACGGGGGTTACGCTAGCGGGGCCTCCTACGAGCAGTACTTC
cdr3_aa: CASSMDGGYASGASYEQYF

clone_size: .
j_call: TRBJ1-1
d_call: .
v_call: TRBV7-9
cdr3_nt: TGTGCCAGCAGCTTCAGCACTCCGGGGAACACTGAAGCTTTCTTT
cdr3_aa: CASSFSTPGNTEAFF

clone_size: .
j_call: TRBJ2-7
d_call: TRBD1
v_call: TRBV7-9
cdr3_nt: TGTGCCAGCAGCTTAGGACAGGGGGAAATCTACGAGCAGTACTTC
cdr3_aa: CASSLGQGEIYEQYF

clone_size: .
j_call: TRBJ2-5
d_call: .
v_call: TRBV11-2
cdr3_nt: TGTGCCAGCAGCCCTAGCCTACAAGAGACCCAGTACTTC
cdr3_aa: CASSPSLQETQYF

clone_size: .
j_call: TRBJ2-1
d_call: .
v_call: TRBV7-9
cdr3_nt: TGTGCCAGCAGCATATCACGGGAAGGCCAGTTCTTC
cdr3_aa: CASSISREGQFF

clone_size: .
j_call: TRBJ2-7
d_call: .
v_call: TRBV28
cdr3_nt: TGTGCCAGCAGCACTAGGGACGAGCAGTACTTC
cdr3_aa: CASSTRDEQYF

clone_size: .
j_call: TRBJ2-7
d_call: TRBD2
v_call: TRBV3-1/TRBV3-2
cdr3_nt: TGTGCCAGCAGCCAAGAAGGAAGCTGGGGGGGCTCCTACGAGCAGTACTTC
cdr3_aa: CASSQEGSWGGSYEQYF

clone_size: .
j_call: TRBJ2-7
d_call: TRBD2
v_call: TRBV18
cdr3_nt: TGTGCCAGCTCACCGGAGCTAGCGGGTGTTGGCGAGCAGTACTTC
cdr3_aa: CASSPELAGVGEQYF

clone_size: .
j_call: TRBJ1-2
d_call: .
v_call: TRBV19
cdr3_nt: TGTGCCAGTAGTGTGACAGCCTATGGCTACACCTTC
cdr3_aa: CASSVTAYGYTF

clone_size: .
j_call: TRBJ2-1
d_call: TRBD2
v_call: TRBV4-1
cdr3_nt: TGCGCCAGCAGCCAAGTTGCGGGACTAGGGCCCCCGCCTAATGAGCAGTTCTTC
cdr3_aa: CASSQVAGLGPPPNEQFF

clone_size: .
j_call: TRBJ2-1
d_call: TRBD2
v_call: TRBV29-1
cdr3_nt: TGCAGCGTTGAGGGGCGGGAGTCGTATGAGCAGTTCTTC
cdr3_aa: CSVEGRESYEQFF

clone_size: .
j_call: TRBJ2-6
d_call: TRBD1
v_call: TRBV5-1
cdr3_nt: TGCGCCAGCAGCCCATTGTCGGGACAGGGGCCTGGGGCCAACGTCCTGACTTTC
cdr3_aa: CASSPLSGQGPGANVLTF

clone_size: .
j_call: TRBJ2-6
d_call: TRBD2
v_call: TRBV18
cdr3_nt: TGTGCCAGCGGGGGCCTAGCGGGGGTCTCTGGGGCCAACGTCCTGACTTTC
cdr3_aa: CASGGLAGVSGANVLTF

clone_size: .
j_call: TRBJ2-1
d_call: TRBD2
v_call: TRBV7-3
cdr3_nt: TGTGCCAGCAGCTTAAAGGGGTTAGCGGGAGCCATAGGGAATGAGCAGTTCTTC
cdr3_aa: CASSLKGLAGAIGNEQFF

clone_size: few
j_call: TRBJ2-1
d_call: TRBD2
v_call: TRBV7-2
cdr3_nt: TGTGCCAGCAGCCGGGGGGGGACTAGCGGGAGGGCCCCCTACAATGAGCAGTTCTTC
cdr3_aa: CASSRGGTSGRAPYNEQFF

clone_size: .
j_call: TRBJ1-5
d_call: .
v_call: TRBV10-3
cdr3_nt: TGTGCCATCAGTGGGGCGGGAGGTAGCAATCAGCCCCAGCATTTT
cdr3_aa: CAISGAGGSNQPQHF

clone_size: .
j_call: TRBJ2-7
d_call: TRBD2
v_call: TRBV6-6
cdr3_nt: TGTGCCAGCAGTTTCACAGGACTAGGCGAGCAGTACTTC
cdr3_aa: CASSFTGLGEQYF

clone_size: .
j_call: TRBJ2-7
d_call: TRBD2
v_call: TRBV9
cdr3_nt: TGTGCCAGCAGCGTGGGAGGGAGCTGGGACTACGAGCAGTACTTC
cdr3_aa: CASSVGGSWDYEQYF

clone_size: .
j_call: TRBJ2-7
d_call: .
v_call: TRBV30
cdr3_nt: TGTGCCTGGAGTGTACCGGAACCGGGGTTTGGGGAGCAGTACTTC
cdr3_aa: CAWSVPEPGFGEQYF

clone_size: .
j_call: TRBJ2-7
d_call: TRBD2
v_call: TRBV11-2
cdr3_nt: TGTGCCAGCAGCTTAGTGTCGGCACTAGCGGGAGTTAGCGAGCAGTACTTC
cdr3_aa: CASSLVSALAGVSEQYF

clone_size: .
j_call: TRBJ2-5
d_call: TRBD1
v_call: TRBV5-1
cdr3_nt: TGCGCCAGCAGCTTGGGGCAGGGGGTGGAGACCCAGTACTTC
cdr3_aa: CASSLGQGVETQYF

clone_size: .
j_call: TRBJ2-5
d_call: .
v_call: TRBV6-6
cdr3_nt: TGTGCCAGCAGTACCTCACAGGGAAAAGAGACCCAGTACTTC
cdr3_aa: CASSTSQGKETQYF

clone_size: .
j_call: TRBJ2-1
d_call: TRBD2
v_call: TRBV7-7
cdr3_nt: TGTGCTAGCAGCGGGGGCGGGAATGAGCAGTTCTTC
cdr3_aa: CASSGGGNEQFF

clone_size: .
j_call: TRBJ2-5
d_call: .
v_call: TRBV28
cdr3_nt: TGTGCCAGCACTCGCGGGACTCATGGAGGGACCCAGTACTTC
cdr3_aa: CASTRGTHGGTQYF

clone_size: .
j_call: TRBJ1-3
d_call: .
v_call: TRBV13
cdr3_nt: TGTGCCAGCCGTCCTATACAGGGCTCTGGAAACACCATATATTTT
cdr3_aa: CASRPIQGSGNTIYF

clone_size: .
j_call: TRBJ1-1
d_call: .
v_call: TRBV11-2
cdr3_nt: TGTGCCAGCAGCTTAGCGGGTGAAACTGAAGCTTTCTTT
cdr3_aa: CASSLAGETEAFF

clone_size: .
j_call: TRBJ2-2
d_call: .
v_call: TRBV6-5
cdr3_nt: TGTGCCAGCAGTTACTCGGGGCCGAACACCGGGGAGCTGTTTTTT
cdr3_aa: CASSYSGPNTGELFF